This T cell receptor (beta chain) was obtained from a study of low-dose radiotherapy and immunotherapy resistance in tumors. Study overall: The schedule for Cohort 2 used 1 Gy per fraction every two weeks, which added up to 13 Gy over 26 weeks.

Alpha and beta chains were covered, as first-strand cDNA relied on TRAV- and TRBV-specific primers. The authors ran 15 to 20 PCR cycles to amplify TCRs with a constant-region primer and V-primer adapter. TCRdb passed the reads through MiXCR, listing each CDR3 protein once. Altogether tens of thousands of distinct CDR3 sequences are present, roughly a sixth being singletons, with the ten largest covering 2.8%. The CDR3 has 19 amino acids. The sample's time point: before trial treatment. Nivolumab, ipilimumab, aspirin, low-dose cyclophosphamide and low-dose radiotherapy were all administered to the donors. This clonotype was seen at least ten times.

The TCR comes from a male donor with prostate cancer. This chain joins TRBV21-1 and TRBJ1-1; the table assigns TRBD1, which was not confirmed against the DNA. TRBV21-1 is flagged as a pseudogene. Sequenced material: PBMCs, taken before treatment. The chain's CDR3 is CASSEKNGGQCPMNTEAFF. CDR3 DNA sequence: TGTGCCAGCAGCGAAAAAAACGGCGGACAGTGCCCTATGAACACTGAAGCTTTCTTT.